What follows are 16 T cell receptor beta chains derived from one specimen sequenced in a study of early T cells in non-severe SARS-CoV-2 infection. TCRdb recomputed calls from the 5' RACE reads with MiXCR, one row per CDR3 protein. The table has about 52,000 distinct CDR3 sequences, over 7% seen once. The sequenced sample was whole blood. These receptor sequences come from an adult who was a healthcare worker with PCR-confirmed SARS-CoV-2 infection or an uninfected control (not recorded which).

The rearrangement joins TRBV7-9 to TRBJ2-4; D gene unclear. CDR3 size: 13 residues. Germline assignment: CDR1 SEHNR and CDR2 FQNEAQ (reference sequence). The germline V and J ends were trimmed by 7 bases and 0 bases, with 7 bases remaining between them. The CDR3 protein is CASMAVAKNIQYF. The CDR3 DNA sequence: TGTGCCAGCATGGCGGTAGCCAAAAACATTCAGTACTTC.

The rearrangement uses TRBV6-6 and TRBJ1-6; D is possibly TRBD1 (5 bases). The CDR3 consists of 16 residues. The germline gives CDR1 MNHNY, CDR2 SVGAGI (reference sequence). Trimming cost V 2 bases and J 4 bases, with 12 bases left between them. The CDR3 loop reads CASSYHTTEYNSPLHF. The CDR3 DNA reads as TGTGCCAGCAGTTACCACACGACAGAATATAATTCACCCCTCCACTTT.

This clonotype was detected only a few times. J is TRBJ2-5 and V is TRBV20-1; no reliable D call. Trimming removed 6 bases at V and 2 bases at J, with 7 bases between. The CDR3 length is 11 residues. Germline-derived CDR1 and CDR2 are DFQATT and SNEGSKA (reference sequence). The CDR3, as DNA: TGCAGTGCCCTTCCACAAGAGACCCAGTACTTC. As protein: CSALPQETQYF.

This clonotype has a count of ten or more. V is TRBV11-2 and J is TRBJ1-2; 7 bases are a match to TRBD1. From germline, CDR1 is SGHAT and CDR2 FQNNGV. The CDR3 covers 13 residues. V lost 2 bases, J lost 4 bases, and 1 base stayed unmatched. As DNA, the CDR3 is TGTGCCAGCAGCTTACCAGGGGGCTATGGCTACACCTTC. This encodes CASSLPGGYGYTF.

This clonotype was counted at least ten times. V and J are TRBV20-1 and TRBJ2-7, with TRBD2 matching 8 bases. V lost 5 bases and J lost 5; bases outside the gene matches: 8. Per germline, CDR1 DFQATT and CDR2 SNEGSKA (reference sequence). The CDR3 is made up of 13 amino acids. The CDR3 here is CSALAGTGDEQYF. In DNA, the CDR3 is TGCAGTGCTTTAGCGGGGACGGGCGACGAGCAGTACTTC.

A note on this clonotype: One end of the junction varies from germline; a read error may be responsible. CDR3 amino acids: CASTHRLNTEVFF. CDR3 sequence (DNA): TGTGCCAGCACCCACAGGTTGAACACTGAAGTTTTCTTT. J is TRBJ1-1 and V is TRBV5-4, with D possibly TRBD1 on 5 matching bases. The CDR3 consists of 13 residues. CDR1 SGHNT and CDR2 YYREEE come from the germline V gene (reference sequence).

The J gene is TRBJ2-3, the V gene TRBV6-5; 9 nucleotides match TRBD2. Per the germline V gene, CDR1 is MNHEY and CDR2 is SVGAGI. This CDR3 is 15 amino acids long. Trimming took 6 bases from V and 3 from J; bases not matched to a gene: 7. In nucleotides, the CDR3 is TGTGCCAGCAGCCGACCGACTAGCGGAACAGATACGCAGTATTTT. Its protein product is CASSRPTSGTDTQYF.

This clonotype was picked up a small number of times. V usage is TRBV6-6 and J usage is TRBJ2-7, with TRBD1 identical over 8 bases. With V trimmed by 8 bases and J by 7 bases, 13 bases remained unmatched. Germline loops: CDR1 MNHNY, CDR2 SVGAGI (reference sequence). This CDR3 has 14 residues. Here the CDR3 DNA reads TGTGCCAGCGGGAAAGGGACAGGAGGAGTTGAGCAGTACTTC. Translated: CASGKGTGGVEQYF.

This clonotype has just a few counts. V and J are TRBV7-2 and TRBJ1-4; D perhaps matches TRBD1 (5 bases). V lost 5 bases and J lost 6, with 10 bases in between. CDR3 length: 13 amino acids. The germline V gene has CDR1 SGHTA and CDR2 FQGNSA. Here the CDR3 DNA reads TGTGCCAGCAGCCATACAGGAGATGAAAAACTGTTTTTT. As protein: CASSHTGDEKLFF.

The CDR3 loop reads CASSLLGSREKLFF. The CDR3, as DNA: TGTGCCAGCAGTTTATTGGGCTCTCGTGAAAAACTGTTTTTT. The chain uses TRBV27 and TRBJ1-4; D not certain. The ends were cut back, 1 base at V and 7 bases at J, with 10 bases in the middle. The CDR3 loop spans 14 amino acids. CDR1 is MNHEY, CDR2 SMNVEV, per germline (reference sequence).

This clonotype was observed at least ten times. The chain couples TRBV2 to TRBJ2-5, with 8 nucleotides matching TRBD2. CDR3 length: 14 amino acids. Germline assignment: CDR1 SNHLY and CDR2 FYNNEI. J was trimmed by 6 bases and V by 3 bases; bases with no gene match: 6. The CDR3 bases are TGTGCCAGCAGTGATCCGGGGGGGAGCAAGACCCAGTACTTC. Protein sequence: CASSDPGGSKTQYF. The full variable domain, rest sourced from reference TRBV2 and TRBJ2-5, is EPEVTQTPSHQVTQMGQEVILRCVPISNHLYFYWYRQILGQKVEFLVSFYNNEISEKSEIFDDQFSVERPDGSNFTLKIRSTKLEDSAMYFCASSDPGGSKTQYFGPGTRLLVL.

In this sample, this clonotype turned up a few times. The CDR3 spells CASSLGAGGPPDTQYF. CDR3 nucleotide sequence: TGTGCCAGCAGCCTAGGGGCGGGAGGGCCTCCAGATACGCAGTATTTT. V usage is TRBV7-6 and J usage is TRBJ2-3, with 9 bases matching TRBD2. This CDR3 comprises 16 residues. Germline CDR1 and CDR2: SGHVS and FNYEAQ. V was clipped by 5 bases and J by 4 bases; unmatched bases: 10.

The table lists this clonotype with many counts. The V gene is TRBV25-1, the J gene TRBJ2-7; TRBD1 matches 10 bases. The CDR3 contains 14 residues. V lost 4 bases, J lost 1 base, and 1 base stayed unmatched. Germline values: CDR1 MGHDK, CDR2 SYGVNS. CDR3 amino acids: CASSGTGGSYEQYF. CDR3 in DNA: TGTGCCAGCAGTGGGACAGGGGGTTCCTACGAGCAGTACTTC.

In this sample, this clonotype turned up a few times. The chain recombines TRBV15 with TRBJ1-1; no firm D call. The germline V gene has CDR1 LNHNV and CDR2 YYDKDF (reference sequence). The CDR3 spans 15 residues. Trimming removed 0 bases at V and 0 bases at J, with 8 bases between. The CDR3 sequence: CATSRDHSMNTEAFF. CDR3 DNA: TGTGCCACCAGCAGAGACCACAGCATGAACACTGAAGCTTTCTTT.

Points on this clonotype: One end of the junction is discordant with germline, which a read error may explain. In nucleotides, the CDR3 is TGTGTCAGCTCACCCTTTAGTAGCGGGGTGACCTACGAGCAGTACTTC. Translation gives CVSSPFSSGVTYEQYF. This sequence joins TRBV18 and TRBJ2-7; 8 bases match TRBD2. The V gene's germline CDR1 is KGHSH and CDR2 LQKENI. This CDR3 has 16 residues.

The gene calls are TRBV20-1 and TRBJ2-7; 13 bases map to TRBD2. Trimming took 0 bases from V and 6 from J; bases not matched to a gene: 5. CDR1 and CDR2 from the germline V gene are DFQATT and SNEGSKA (reference sequence). The CDR3 extends over 15 amino acids. The CDR3 here is CSARDKRTSGGEQYF. For the CDR3, the DNA is TGCAGTGCTAGAGATAAGAGGACTAGCGGGGGCGAGCAGTACTTC.